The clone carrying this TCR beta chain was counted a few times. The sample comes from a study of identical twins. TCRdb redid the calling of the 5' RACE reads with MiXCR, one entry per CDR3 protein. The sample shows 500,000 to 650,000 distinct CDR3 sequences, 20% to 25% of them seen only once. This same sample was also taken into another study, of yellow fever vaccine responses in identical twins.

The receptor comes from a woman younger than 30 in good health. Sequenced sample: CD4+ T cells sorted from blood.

CDR3 bases: TGCGCCAGCAGCCAAGATGCAGCGGGGGGGCATCGAGAGACCCAGTACTTC. It specifies CASSQDAAGGHRETQYF. This chain connects TRBV4-1 to TRBJ2-5; 10 nucleotides match TRBD2. CDR3 size: 17 residues. Germline CDR1 MGHRA, CDR2 YSYEKL. Trimming cost V 0 bases and J 4 bases; bases outside gene matches: 8.